This T cell receptor beta chain was obtained from a study of T cell repertoires in cytomegalovirus infection. Study in general: Matching HLA type and CMV infection were both indicated by public TCR beta signatures.

General study results and limits: There were carriers of CMV plus the relevant HLA, and cumulative public TCR beta family frequency identified them. CMV-specific HLA-C-restricted TCR beta clonotypes dominated the ex vivo response.

This clonotype occurred a few times. Antigen unknown. TCRdb reprocessed the reads via MiXCR and lists one record per CDR3 protein. The sample has just under 550,000 distinct CDR3 sequences, around 27% seen once; the top ten hold less than 15%. The germline gives CDR1 SGHVS, CDR2 FNYEAQ. This CDR3 region has 14 residues. Trimming stripped 5 bases from V and 7 bases from J, with 17 bases between. The specimen sequenced was PBMCs. The chain is built from TRBV7-6 and TRBJ1-2; D possibly corresponds to TRBD1 (6 bases). The clonotype comes from a human donor in good health (CMV status not recorded). Some clones in this sample may be carry-over from other donors' samples. The DNA of the CDR3 is TGTGCCAGCAGCCAAAACCCAGGGGTCGGTGGCTACACCTTC. Translated: CASSQNPGVGGYTF.